This T cell receptor beta chain was recovered during a study of Ad26.COV2.S vaccination and SARS-CoV-2 variants. About the study: Ad26.COV2.S shots went into the muscle once or twice, 56 days apart. Regarding the study as a whole: Substantial breadth was reportedly displayed by spike-specific CD8+ and CD4+ T cell responses after vaccination.

As concerns this clone: Its matching antigen is unknown.

As to treatment: some 19 received Ad26.COV2.S at low or high dose, single or two shots; 5 received placebo; per-sample allocation not given. Day 63 after the first injection of vaccine or placebo was the sampling time. Trimming pared 11 bases from V and 7 bases from J, leaving 21 bases between. The V gene's germline CDR1 is MDHEN and CDR2 SYDVKM. The CDR3 consists of 15 residues. The repertoire was sequenced with immunoSEQ multiplex PCR; TCRdb's copy has only in-frame clones and lacks some. The table has over 400,000 clones, roughly 87% seen once. The chain employs TRBV28 and TRBJ1-6, with a tentative D call TRBD1 (5 bases). The TCR comes from a person between 18 and 65 years old who received the Ad26.COV2.S COVID-19 vaccine or a placebo. Sequencing was performed on peripheral blood, taken in a trial of Ad26.COV2.S vaccine versus placebo. CDR3 nucleotides: TGTGCCGGGGGTGGGGGACCAGGGTTAAATTCACCCCTCCACTTT. Its protein is CAGGGGPGLNSPLHF.